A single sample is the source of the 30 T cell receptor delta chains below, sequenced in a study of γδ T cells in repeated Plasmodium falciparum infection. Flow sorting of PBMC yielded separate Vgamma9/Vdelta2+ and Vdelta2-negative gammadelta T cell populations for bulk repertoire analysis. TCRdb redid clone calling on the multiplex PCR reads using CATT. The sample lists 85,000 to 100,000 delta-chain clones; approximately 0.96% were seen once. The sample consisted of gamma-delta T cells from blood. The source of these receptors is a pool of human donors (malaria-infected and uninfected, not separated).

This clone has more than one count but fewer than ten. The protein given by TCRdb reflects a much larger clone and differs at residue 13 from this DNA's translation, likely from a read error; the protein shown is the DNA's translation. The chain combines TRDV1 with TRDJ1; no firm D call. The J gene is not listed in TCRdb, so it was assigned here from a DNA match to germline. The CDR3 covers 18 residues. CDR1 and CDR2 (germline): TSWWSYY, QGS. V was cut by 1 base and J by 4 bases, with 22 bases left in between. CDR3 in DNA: TGTGCTCTTGGGGAACGAGGGAGTTCCGTGCAATGCATCGATAAACTCATCTTT. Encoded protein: CALGERGSSVQCIDKLIF.

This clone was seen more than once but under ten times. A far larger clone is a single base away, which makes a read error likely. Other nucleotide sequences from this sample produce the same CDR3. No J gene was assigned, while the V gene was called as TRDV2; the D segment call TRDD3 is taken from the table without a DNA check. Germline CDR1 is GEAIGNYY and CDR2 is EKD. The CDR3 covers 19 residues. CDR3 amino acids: CACDKVAPLGDRGTDKLIF. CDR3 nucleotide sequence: TGTGCCTGTGACAAGGTCGCTCCCCTGGGGGATAGAGGGACCGATAAACTCATCTTC.

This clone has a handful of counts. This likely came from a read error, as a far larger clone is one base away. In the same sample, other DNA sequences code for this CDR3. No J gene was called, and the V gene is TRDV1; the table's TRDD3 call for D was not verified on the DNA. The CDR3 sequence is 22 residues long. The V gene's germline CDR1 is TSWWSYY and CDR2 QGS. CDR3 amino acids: CALGELVGFTNGGPSYTDKLIF. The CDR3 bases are TGTGCTCTTGGGGAACTCGTAGGGTTTACGAATGGGGGACCTTCCTACACCGATAAACTCATCTTC.

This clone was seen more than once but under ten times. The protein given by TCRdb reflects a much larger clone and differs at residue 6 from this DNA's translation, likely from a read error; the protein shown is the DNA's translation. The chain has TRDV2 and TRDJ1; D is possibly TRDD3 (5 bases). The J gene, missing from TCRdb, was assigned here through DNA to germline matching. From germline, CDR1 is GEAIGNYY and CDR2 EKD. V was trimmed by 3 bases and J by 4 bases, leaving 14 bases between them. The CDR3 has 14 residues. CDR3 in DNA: TGTGCCTGTGACGGGGCGGGATCACGCGATAAACTCATCTTT. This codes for CACDGAGSRDKLIF.

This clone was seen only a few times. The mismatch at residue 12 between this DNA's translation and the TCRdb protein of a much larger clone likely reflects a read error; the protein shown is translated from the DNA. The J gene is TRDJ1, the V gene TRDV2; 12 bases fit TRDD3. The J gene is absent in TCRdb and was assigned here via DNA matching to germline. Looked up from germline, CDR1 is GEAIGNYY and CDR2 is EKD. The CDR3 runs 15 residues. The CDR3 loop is CACASLLGDTDELIF. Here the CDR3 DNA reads TGTGCCTGTGCTTCCTTACTGGGGGATACCGATGAACTCATCTTT.

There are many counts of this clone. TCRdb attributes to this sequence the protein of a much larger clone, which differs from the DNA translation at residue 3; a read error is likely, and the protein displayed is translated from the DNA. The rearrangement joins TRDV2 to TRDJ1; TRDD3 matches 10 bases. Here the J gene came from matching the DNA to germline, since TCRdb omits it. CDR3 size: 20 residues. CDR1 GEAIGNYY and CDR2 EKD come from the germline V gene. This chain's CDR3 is CARDTGSLLGDRQYTDKLIF. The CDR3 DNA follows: TGTGCCCGTGACACCGGCTCCCTACTGGGGGATCGACAATACACCGATAAACTCATCTTT.

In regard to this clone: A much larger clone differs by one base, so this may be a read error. This chain's CDR3 is CACDTVEPTRHVLGDLYTDKLIF. CDR3 in DNA: TGTGCCTGTGACACCGTAGAGCCTACAAGGCACGTACTGGGGGACCTGTACACCGATAAACTCATCTTT. The chain couples TRDV2 to TRDJ1; 9 bases agree with TRDD3. TCRdb lists no J gene, so it was determined here by aligning the DNA to germline. Unmatched junction bases numbered 25, after V lost 0 bases and J lost 0 bases. CDR3 size: 23 residues. Germline CDR1 and CDR2: GEAIGNYY and EKD.

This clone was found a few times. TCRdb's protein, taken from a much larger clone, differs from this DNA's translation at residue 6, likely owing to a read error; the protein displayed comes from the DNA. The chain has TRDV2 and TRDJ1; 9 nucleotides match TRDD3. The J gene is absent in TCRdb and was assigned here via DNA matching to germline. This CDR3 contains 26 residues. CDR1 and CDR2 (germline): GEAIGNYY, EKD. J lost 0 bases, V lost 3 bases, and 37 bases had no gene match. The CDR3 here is CACDYKPSPFLGDRGVPKLYTDKLIF. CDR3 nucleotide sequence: TGTGCCTGTGACTACAAGCCTTCTCCATTCCTGGGGGATCGGGGGGTGCCGAAGTTGTACACCGATAAACTCATCTTT.

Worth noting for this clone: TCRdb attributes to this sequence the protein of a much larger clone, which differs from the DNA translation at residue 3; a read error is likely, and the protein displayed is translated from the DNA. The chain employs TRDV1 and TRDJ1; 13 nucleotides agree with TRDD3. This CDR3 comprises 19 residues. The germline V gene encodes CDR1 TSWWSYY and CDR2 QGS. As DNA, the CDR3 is TGTGCTCCTGGGGATCCGTGGTCGGGTACTGGGGGATACGGCGTAAAACTCATCTTT. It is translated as CAPGDPWSGTGGYGVKLIF.

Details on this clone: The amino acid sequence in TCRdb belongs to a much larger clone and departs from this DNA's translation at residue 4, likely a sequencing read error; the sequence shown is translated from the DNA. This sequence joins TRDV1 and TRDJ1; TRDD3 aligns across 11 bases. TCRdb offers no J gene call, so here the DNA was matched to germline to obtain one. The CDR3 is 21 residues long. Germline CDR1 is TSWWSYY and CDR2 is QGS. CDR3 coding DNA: TGTGCTCTTGAGGAACTAGATTTCTTTCTGGGGGATACACTGTACACCGATAAACTCATCTTT. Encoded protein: CALEELDFFLGDTLYTDKLIF.

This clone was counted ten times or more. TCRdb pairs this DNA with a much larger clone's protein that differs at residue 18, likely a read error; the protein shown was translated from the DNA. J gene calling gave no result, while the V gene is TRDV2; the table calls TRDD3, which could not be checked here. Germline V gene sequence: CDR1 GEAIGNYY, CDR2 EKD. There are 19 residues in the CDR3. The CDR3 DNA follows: TGTGCCTGTGACACGGGTACTGGGGGACCTCCTTTGTACACCGATAAACTCACCTTT. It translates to CACDTGTGGPPLYTDKLTF.

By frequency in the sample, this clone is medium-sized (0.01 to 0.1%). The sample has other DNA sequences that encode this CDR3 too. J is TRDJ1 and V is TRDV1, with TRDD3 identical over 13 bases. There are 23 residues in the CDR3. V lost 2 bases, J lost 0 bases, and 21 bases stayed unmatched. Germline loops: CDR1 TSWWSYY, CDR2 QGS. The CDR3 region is CALGENPSHVLGDTPVYTDKLIF. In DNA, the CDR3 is TGTGCTCTTGGGGAAAACCCCTCCCACGTACTGGGGGATACGCCAGTGTACACCGATAAACTCATCTTT.

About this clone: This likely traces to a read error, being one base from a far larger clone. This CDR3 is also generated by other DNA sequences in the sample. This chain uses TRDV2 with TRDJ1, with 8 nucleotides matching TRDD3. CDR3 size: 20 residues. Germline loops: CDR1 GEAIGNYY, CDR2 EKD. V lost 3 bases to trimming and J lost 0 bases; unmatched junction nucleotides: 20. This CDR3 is CACDSASRTGGYANTDKLIF. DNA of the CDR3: TGTGCCTGTGACTCAGCGTCACGTACTGGGGGGTACGCGAACACCGATAAACTCATCTTT.

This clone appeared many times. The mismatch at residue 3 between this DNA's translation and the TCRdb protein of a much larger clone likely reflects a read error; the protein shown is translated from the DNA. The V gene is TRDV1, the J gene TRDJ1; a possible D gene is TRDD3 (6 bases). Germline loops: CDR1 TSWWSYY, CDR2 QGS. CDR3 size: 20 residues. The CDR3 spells CAPGEQVGWGSYSYTDKLIF. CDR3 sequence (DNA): TGTGCTCCTGGGGAACAAGTCGGTTGGGGGTCATACTCATACACCGATAAACTCATCTTT.

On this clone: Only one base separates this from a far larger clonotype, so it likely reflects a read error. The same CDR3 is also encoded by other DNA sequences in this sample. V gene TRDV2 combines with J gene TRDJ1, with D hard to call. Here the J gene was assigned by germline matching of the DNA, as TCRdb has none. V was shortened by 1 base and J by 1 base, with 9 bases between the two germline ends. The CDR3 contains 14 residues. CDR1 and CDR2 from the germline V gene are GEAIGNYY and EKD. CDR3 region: CACDTVLTTDKLIF. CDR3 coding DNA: TGTGCCTGTGACACGGTTCTCACCACCGATAAACTCATCTTT.

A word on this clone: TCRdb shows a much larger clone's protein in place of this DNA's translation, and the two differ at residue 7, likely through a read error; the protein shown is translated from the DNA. In nucleotides, the CDR3 is TGTGCTCTTGGGGTCCCGAGACTCCGATCAAATGAGTACACCGATAAACTCATCTTT. Its translation is CALGVPRLRSNEYTDKLIF. This chain joins TRDV1 and TRDJ1; D is unclear. Germline V CDR1 and CDR2: TSWWSYY, QGS. The V end was cut by 4 bases, the J end by 0 bases, with 24 bases between. The CDR3 runs to 19 residues.

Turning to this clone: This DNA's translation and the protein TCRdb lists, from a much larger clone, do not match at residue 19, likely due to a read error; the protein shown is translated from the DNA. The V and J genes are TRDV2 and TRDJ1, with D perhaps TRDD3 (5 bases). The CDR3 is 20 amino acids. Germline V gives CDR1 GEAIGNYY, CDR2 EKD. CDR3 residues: CACDTVGTGPLVSYTDKLTF. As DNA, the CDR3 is TGTGCCTGTGACACCGTGGGTACTGGTCCACTTGTTTCTTACACCGATAAACTCACCTTT.

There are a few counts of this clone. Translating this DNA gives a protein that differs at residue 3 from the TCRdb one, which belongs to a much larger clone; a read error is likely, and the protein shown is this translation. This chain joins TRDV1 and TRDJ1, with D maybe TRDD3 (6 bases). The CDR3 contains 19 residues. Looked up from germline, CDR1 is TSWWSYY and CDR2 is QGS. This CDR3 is CAPGESGPPVVLQTDKLIF. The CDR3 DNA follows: TGTGCTCCTGGGGAATCGGGGCCCCCGGTCGTCCTTCAAACCGATAAACTCATCTTT.

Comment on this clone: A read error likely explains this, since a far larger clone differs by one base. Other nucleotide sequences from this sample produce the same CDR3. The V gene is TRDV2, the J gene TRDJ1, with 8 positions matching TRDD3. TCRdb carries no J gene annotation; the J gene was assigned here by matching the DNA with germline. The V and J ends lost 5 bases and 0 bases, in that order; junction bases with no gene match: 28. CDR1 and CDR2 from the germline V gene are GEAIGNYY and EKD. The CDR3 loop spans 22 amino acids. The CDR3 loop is CACARKNPTLGDGTLYTDKLIF. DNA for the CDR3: TGTGCCTGTGCCAGAAAGAACCCTACGCTGGGGGACGGAACCCTGTACACCGATAAACTCATCTTT.

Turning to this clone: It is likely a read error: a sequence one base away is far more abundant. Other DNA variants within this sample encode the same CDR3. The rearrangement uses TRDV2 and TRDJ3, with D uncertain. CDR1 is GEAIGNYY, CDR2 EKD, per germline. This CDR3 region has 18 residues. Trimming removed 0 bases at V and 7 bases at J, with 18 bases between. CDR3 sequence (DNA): TGTGCCTGTGACACCGTCACGCCAGGGGCCAGAGACACCCGACAGATGTTTTTC. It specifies CACDTVTPGARDTRQMFF.

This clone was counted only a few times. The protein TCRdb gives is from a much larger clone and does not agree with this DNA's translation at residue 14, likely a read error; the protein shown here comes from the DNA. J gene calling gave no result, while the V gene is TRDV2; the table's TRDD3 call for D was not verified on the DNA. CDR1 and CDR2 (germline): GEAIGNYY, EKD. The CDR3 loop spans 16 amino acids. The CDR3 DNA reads TGTGCCTGTGACATTAGGGAAAAAAGGGACACCGATAAACGCATCTTT. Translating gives CACDIREKRDTDKRIF.

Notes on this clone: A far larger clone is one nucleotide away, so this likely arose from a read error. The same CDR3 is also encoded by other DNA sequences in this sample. In DNA, the CDR3 is TGCGCCTGTGACAACCGGAATCTGGGGGATACGGCTGATAAACTCATCTTT. This encodes CACDNRNLGDTADKLIF. V is TRDV2 and J is TRDJ1, with 12 bases matching TRDD3. Germline matching of the DNA provided the J gene here, since TCRdb leaves it blank. This CDR3 spans 17 amino acids. Per germline, CDR1 GEAIGNYY and CDR2 EKD.

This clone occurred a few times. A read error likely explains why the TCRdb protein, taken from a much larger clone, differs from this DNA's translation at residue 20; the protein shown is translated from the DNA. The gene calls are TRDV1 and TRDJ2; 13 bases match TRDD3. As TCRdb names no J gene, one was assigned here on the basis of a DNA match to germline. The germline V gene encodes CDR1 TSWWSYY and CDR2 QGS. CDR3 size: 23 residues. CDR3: CALGGFLHYFEYWGIRGTAKLFF. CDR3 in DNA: TGTGCTCTTGGGGGATTCCTACATTACTTTGAGTACTGGGGGATACGAGGGACAGCAAAACTCTTCTTT.

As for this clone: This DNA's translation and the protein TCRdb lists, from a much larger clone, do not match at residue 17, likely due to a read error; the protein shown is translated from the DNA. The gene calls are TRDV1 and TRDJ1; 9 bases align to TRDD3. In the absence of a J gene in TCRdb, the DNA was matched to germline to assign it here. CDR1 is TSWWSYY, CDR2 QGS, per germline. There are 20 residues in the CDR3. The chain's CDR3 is CALGAPQRLGDCPSTDELIF. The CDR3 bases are TGTGCTCTTGGGGCCCCTCAACGTCTGGGGGATTGCCCGAGCACCGATGAACTCATCTTT.

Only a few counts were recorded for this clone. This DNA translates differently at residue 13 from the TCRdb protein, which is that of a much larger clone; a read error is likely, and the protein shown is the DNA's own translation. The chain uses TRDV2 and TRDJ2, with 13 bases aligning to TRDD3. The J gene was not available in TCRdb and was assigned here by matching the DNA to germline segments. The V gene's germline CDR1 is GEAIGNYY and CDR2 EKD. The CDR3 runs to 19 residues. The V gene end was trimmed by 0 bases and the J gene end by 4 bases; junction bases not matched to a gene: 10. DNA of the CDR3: TGTGCCTGTGACACCGTACTGGGGGATACGCGGGCTTGGACAGCACAACTCTTCTTT. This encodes CACDTVLGDTRAWTAQLFF.

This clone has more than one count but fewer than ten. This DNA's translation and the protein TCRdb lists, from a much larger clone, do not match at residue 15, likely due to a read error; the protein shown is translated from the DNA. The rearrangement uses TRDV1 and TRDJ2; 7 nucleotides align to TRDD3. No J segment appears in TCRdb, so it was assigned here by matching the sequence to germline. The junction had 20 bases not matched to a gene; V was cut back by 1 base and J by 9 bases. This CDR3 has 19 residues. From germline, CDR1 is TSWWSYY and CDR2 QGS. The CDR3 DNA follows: TGTGCTCTTGGGGAACCTCTTAAAACGACCTGGGGGTACAGCCCACAACTCTTCTTT. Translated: CALGEPLKTTWGYSPQLFF.

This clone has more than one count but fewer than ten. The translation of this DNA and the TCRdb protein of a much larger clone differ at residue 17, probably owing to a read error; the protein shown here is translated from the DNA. The CDR3 nucleotides read TGTGCTCTTAAATTCTACCGAACGGTACTGGGGGCCCGCACGGATAAACCCATCTTT. It translates to CALKFYRTVLGARTDKPIF. With the J gene uncalled, the V gene is TRDV1; the tabulated D call, TRDD3, remains unverified against the DNA. Germline V gives CDR1 TSWWSYY, CDR2 QGS. CDR3 length: 19 amino acids.

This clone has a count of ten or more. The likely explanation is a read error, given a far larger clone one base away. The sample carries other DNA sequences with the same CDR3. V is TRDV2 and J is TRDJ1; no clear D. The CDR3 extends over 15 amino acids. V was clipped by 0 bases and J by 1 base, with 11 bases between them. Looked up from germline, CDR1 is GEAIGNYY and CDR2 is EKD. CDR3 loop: CACDTVATPTDKLIF. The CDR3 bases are TGTGCCTGTGACACCGTTGCTACCCCCACCGATAAACTCATCTTT.

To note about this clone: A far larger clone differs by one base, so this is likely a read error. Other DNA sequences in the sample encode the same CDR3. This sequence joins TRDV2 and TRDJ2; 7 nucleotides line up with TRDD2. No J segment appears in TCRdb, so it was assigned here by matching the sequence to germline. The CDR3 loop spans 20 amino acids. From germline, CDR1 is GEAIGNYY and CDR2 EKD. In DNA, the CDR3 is TGTGCCTGTGACACCGTCGGATCCCTGCCTTCCTTAGCTGAGACAGCGCAACTCTTCTTT. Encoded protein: CACDTVGSLPSLAETAQLFF.

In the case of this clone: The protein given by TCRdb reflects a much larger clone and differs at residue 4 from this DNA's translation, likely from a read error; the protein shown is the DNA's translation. DNA for the CDR3: TGTGCCTGTGGCGCTTTCCGTGGGGGATACTCCTCTAAACTCATCTTT. It is translated as CACGAFRGGYSSKLIF. This chain uses TRDV2 with TRDJ1; 10 bases are shared with TRDD3. TCRdb supplies no J gene; here it was assigned by aligning the nucleotide sequence to germline. This CDR3 has 16 residues. Losses at the gene ends were 5 bases for V and 7 bases for J; bases not matched to a gene: 15. The V gene's germline CDR1 is GEAIGNYY and CDR2 EKD.